A selection of T cell receptor beta chains follows, all from one sample in a study of cytomegalovirus exposure and HLA in healthy donors. The repertoire was sequenced with immunoSEQ multiplex PCR; TCRdb's copy has only in-frame clones and lacks some. The sample shows roughly 160,000 clones, 73% of them seen only once. Sample: PBMCs. The receptors shown here come from a young woman in good health and CMV-seropositive. CDR3s include the opening cysteine and the closing phenylalanine or tryptophan. The order of the fields is J gene, V gene, clone size, CDR3 protein. Clone size, where shown, is once, few, many, or a class for clones that have expanded.

TRBJ1-2	TRBV5-1	-	CASSLGGTGGYTF
TRBJ1-2	TRBV7-9	-	CASSSPLISNYGYTF
TRBJ1-6	TRBV5-1	once	CASSRGQGTNSPLHF
TRBJ2-5	TRBV6-5	few	CASTDQAGGGETQYF
TRBJ2-7	TRBV4-3	-	CASSQDLGQGYEQYF
TRBJ1-1	TRBV6-5	-	CASSNDLRDRRGAFF
TRBJ2-3	TRBV11-3	-	CASSAGLAGGLTSTDTQYF
TRBJ2-3	TRBV15	-	CATSRGPGTATDTQYF
TRBJ2-3	TRBV15	-	CATSRAGPGGDTQYF
TRBJ2-7	TRBV5-1	-	CASSSRGSGEQYF
TRBJ2-7	TRBV11-2	once	CASSLWAGVSYEQYF
TRBJ2-1	TRBV5-4	-	CASSSGLAGNNEQFF
TRBJ2-1	TRBV7-3	-	CASSSSTGNNEQFF
TRBJ2-1	TRBV4-3	-	CASSQVSLAGGYGPSYNEQFF
TRBJ1-1	TRBV9	-	CASSVEGLSEAFF
TRBJ1-4	TRBV2	-	CASRLTGFTNEKLFF
TRBJ2-1	TRBV14	few	CASSDGTSGGDEQFF
TRBJ2-7	TRBV10-3	-	CATFSAETYEQYF
TRBJ2-4	TRBV7-2	-	CASRPGQGATLAKNIQYF
TRBJ1-2	TRBV10-3	once	CAISDSGTGNYGYTF
TRBJ2-1	TRBV6-6	-	CASSGGPTYNEQFF
TRBJ1-2	TRBV5-1	-	CASSPNLSGSGYTF
TRBJ1-5	TRBV6-5	-	CAGPGGENQPQHF
TRBJ1-6	TRBV7-9	-	CASSLAQAGGSPLHF
TRBJ1-1	TRBV6-5	-	CASTPSTASGTEAFF
TRBJ2-7	TRBV7-3	-	CASSLFGQGGYEQYF
TRBJ1-2	TRBV27	-	CASSSSNTGYGYTF
TRBJ2-4	TRBV19	-	CASRPGAGNIQYF
TRBJ2-3	TRBV7-3	-	CASSQTSGGSGDTQYF
TRBJ2-7	TRBV7-9	-	CASSLLTGGTYEQYF
TRBJ2-7	TRBV18	-	CASSRAQGATSGGNEQYF
TRBJ2-5	TRBV7-2	few	CASRFSGGEETQYF
TRBJ1-2	TRBV19	-	CASSIGGNYGYTF
TRBJ2-7	TRBV13	-	CASSPQGSSYEQYF
TRBJ2-7	TRBV18	-	CASSLDRGGYEQYF
-	TRBV6-5	-	CASSFTQRSYEQYF
TRBJ2-2	TRBV7-9	-	CSSSLLSSGGPGELFF
TRBJ1-1	TRBV27	-	CASSLSQGMNTEAFF
TRBJ2-1	TRBV2	-	CASTGSSGGANEQFF
TRBJ2-2	TRBV19	-	CASSATENTGELFF
TRBJ1-2	TRBV7-2	-	CASTRSGNYGYTF
TRBJ1-1	TRBV20-1	once	CSATGQAEAFF
TRBJ2-3	TRBV9	-	CASSPEGTSGASTDTQYF
TRBJ2-7	TRBV7-6	-	CASSSGGGYEQYF
TRBJ2-1	TRBV7-2	-	CASSFLFRDEQFF
TRBJ1-3	TRBV12-5	-	CASGEGGAGGNTIYF
TRBJ1-1	TRBV5-4	-	CASSLQGNTEAFF
TRBJ1-5	TRBV27	-	CASSFQANQPQHF
TRBJ2-7	TRBV7-2	-	CASTSGGTGAYEQYF
TRBJ2-3	TRBV5-1	-	CASSLATSGGTDTQYF